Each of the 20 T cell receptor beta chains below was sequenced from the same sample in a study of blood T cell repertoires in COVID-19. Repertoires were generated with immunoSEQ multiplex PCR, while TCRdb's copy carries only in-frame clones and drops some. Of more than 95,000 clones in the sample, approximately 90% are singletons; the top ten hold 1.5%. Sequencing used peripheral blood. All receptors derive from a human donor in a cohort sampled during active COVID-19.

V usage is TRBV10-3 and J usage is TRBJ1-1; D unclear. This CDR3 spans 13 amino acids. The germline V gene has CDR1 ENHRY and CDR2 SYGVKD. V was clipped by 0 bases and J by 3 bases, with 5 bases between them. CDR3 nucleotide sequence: TGTGCCATCAGTGAGTCGAGGGACACTGAAGCTTTCTTT. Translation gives CAISESRDTEAFF.

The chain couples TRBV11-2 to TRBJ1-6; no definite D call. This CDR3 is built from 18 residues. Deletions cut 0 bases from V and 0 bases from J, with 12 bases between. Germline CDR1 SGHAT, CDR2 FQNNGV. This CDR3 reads CASSLDPPGSSYNSPLHF. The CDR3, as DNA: TGTGCCAGCAGCTTAGATCCCCCGGGGAGCTCCTATAATTCACCCCTCCACTTT.

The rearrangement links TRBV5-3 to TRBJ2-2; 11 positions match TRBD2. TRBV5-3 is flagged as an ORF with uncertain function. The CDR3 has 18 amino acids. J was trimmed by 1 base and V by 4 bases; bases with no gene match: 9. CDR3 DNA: TGTGCCAGAAGCCCTATCGGTAGCGGGAGGGAGAACACCGGGGAGCTGTTTTTT. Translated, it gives CARSPIGSGRENTGELFF.

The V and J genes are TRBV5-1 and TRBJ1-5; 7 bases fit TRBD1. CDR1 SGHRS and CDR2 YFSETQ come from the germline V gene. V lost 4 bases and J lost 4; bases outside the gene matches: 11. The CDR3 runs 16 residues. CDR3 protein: CASSKVATGINQPQHF. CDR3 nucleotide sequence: TGCGCCAGCAGCAAAGTAGCGACAGGGATAAATCAGCCCCAGCATTTT. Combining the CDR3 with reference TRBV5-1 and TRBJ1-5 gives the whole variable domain KAGVTQTPRYLIKTRGQQVTLSCSPISGHRSVSWYQQTPGQGLQFLFEYFSETQRNKGNFPGRFSGRQFSNSRSEMNVSTLELGDSALYLCASSKVATGINQPQHFGDGTRLSIL.

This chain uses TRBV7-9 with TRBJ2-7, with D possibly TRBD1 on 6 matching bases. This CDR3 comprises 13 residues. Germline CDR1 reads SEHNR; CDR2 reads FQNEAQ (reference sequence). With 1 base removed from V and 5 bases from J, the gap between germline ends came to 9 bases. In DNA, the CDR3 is TGTGCCAGCAGCTTAGACAGGGTCGACGAGCAGTACTTC. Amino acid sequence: CASSLDRVDEQYF.

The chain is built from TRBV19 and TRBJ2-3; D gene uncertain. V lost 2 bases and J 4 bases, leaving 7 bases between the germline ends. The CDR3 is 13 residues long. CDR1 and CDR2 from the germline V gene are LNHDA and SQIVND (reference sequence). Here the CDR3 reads CASSIIAADTQYF. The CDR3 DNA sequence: TGTGCCAGTAGTATAATAGCTGCAGATACGCAGTATTTT.

CDR3 sequence (DNA): TGTGCCAGCAGCCTATCGGGGGGCGGGAGGGACGAGCAGTACTTC. Its protein product is CASSLSGGGRDEQYF. The chain uses TRBV5-6 and TRBJ2-7; TRBD2 agrees at 9 bases. V shed 4 bases and J 5 bases; nucleotides not matched to a gene: 10. Germline CDR1 SGHDT, CDR2 YYEEEE. The CDR3 contains 15 residues.

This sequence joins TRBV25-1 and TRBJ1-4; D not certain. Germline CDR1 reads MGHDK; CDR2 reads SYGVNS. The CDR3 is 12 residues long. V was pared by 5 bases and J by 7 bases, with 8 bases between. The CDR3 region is CASSRGSEKLFF. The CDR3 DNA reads TGTGCCAGCAGTCGGGGTTCTGAAAAACTGTTTTTT.

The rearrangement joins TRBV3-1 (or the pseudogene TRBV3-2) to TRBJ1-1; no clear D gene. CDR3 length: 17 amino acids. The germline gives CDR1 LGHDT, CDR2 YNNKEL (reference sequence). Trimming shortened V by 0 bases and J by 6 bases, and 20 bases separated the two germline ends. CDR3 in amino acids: CASSQDRGLSLNAEAFF. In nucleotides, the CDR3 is TGTGCCAGCAGCCAAGATCGGGGTCTCTCTTTAAACGCTGAAGCTTTCTTT.

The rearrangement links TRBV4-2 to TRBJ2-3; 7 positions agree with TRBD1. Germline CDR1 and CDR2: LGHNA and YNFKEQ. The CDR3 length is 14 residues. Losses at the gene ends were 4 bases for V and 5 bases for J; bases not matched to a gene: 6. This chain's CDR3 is CASSRGTGVDTQYF. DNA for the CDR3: TGTGCCAGCAGCCGAGGTACAGGGGTAGATACGCAGTATTTT.

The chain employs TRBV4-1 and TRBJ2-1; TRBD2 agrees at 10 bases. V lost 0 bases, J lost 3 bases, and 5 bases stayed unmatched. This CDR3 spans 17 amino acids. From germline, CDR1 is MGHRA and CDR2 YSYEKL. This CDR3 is CASSQDVGLAVYNEQFF. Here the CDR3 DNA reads TGCGCCAGCAGCCAAGACGTAGGACTAGCGGTCTACAATGAGCAGTTCTTC.

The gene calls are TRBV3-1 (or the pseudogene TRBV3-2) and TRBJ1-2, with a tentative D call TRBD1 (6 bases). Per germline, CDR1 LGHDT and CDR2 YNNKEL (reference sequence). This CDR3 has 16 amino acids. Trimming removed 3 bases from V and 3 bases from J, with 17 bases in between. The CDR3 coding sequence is TGTGCCAGCAGCCAGAGGGGGAGAAAGTCTTACTATGGCTACACCTTC. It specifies CASSQRGRKSYYGYTF.

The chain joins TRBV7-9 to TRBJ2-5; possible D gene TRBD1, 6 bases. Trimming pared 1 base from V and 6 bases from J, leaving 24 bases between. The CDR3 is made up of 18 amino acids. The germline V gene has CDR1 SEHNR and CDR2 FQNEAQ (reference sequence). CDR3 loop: CASSLEDSTFAGAQTQYF. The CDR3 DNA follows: TGTGCCAGCAGCTTAGAGGACAGCACGTTCGCCGGCGCCCAGACCCAGTACTTC. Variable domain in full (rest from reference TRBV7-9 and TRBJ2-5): DTGVSQNPRHKITKRGQNVTFRCDPISEHNRLYWYRQTLGQGPEFLTYFQNEAQLEKSRLLSDRFSAERPKGSFSTLEIQRTEQGDSAMYLCASSLEDSTFAGAQTQYFGPGTRLLVL.

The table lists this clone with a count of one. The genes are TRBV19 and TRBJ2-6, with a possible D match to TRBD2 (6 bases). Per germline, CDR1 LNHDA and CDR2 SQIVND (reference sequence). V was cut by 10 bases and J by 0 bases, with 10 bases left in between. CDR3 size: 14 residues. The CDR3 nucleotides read TGTGCCACCGTGGGGGGCTCTGGGGCCAACGTCCTGACTTTC. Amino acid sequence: CATVGGSGANVLTF.

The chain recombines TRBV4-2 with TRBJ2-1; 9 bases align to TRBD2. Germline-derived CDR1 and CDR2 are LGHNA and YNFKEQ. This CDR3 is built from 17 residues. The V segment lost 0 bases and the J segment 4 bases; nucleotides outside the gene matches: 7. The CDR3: CASSQDLSSGTYNEQFF. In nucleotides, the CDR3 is TGTGCCAGCAGCCAAGATCTTTCTAGCGGGACTTACAATGAGCAGTTCTTC.

CDR3 bases: TGTGCCAGCAGCTCAGCTAGCGGGGGGGCCCAAGAGACCCAGTACTTC. Its translation: CASSSASGGAQETQYF. J is TRBJ2-5 and V is TRBV7-2, with 12 bases that match TRBD2. The CDR3 runs to 16 residues. CDR1 and CDR2 from the germline V gene are SGHTA and FQGNSA. The junction had 4 bases not matched to a gene; V was cut back by 4 bases and J by 1 base.

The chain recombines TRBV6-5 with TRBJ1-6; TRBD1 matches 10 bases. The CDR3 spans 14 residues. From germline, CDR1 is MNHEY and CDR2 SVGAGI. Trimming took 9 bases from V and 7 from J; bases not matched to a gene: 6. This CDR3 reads CASKRDRGNSPLHF. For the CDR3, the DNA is TGTGCCAGTAAGCGGGACAGGGGAAATTCACCCCTCCACTTT.

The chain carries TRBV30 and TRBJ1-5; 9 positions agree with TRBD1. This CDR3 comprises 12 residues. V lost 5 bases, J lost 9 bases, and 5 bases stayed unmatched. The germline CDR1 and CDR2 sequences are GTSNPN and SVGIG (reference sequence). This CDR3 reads CAWDRGGLPQHF. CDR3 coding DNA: TGTGCCTGGGACAGGGGGGGGTTGCCCCAGCATTTT.

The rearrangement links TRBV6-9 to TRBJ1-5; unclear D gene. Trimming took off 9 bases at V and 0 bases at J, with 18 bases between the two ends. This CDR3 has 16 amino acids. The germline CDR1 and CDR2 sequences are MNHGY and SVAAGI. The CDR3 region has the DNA TGTGCCAGTAGATTTTACCCATTTTATAGCAATCAGCCCCAGCATTTT. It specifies CASRFYPFYSNQPQHF.

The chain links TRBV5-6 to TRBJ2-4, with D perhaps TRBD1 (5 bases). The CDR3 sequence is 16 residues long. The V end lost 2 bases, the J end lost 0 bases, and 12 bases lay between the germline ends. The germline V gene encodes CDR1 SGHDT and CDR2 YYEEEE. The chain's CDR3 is CASSFRQNVAKNIQYF. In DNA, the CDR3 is TGTGCCAGCAGCTTCCGACAGAATGTAGCCAAAAACATTCAGTACTTC.